The rows below give T cell receptor beta chains drawn from one sample of a study of T-cell memory formation after mild COVID-19. Each CDR3 protein gets one entry after TCRdb re-called the 5' RACE reads with MiXCR. Counted here are 280,000 or so distinct CDR3 sequences, 7% to 10% occurring once; the ten biggest clones make up approximately 22%. The sequencing sample was made of PBMCs or a T cell subset sorted from them (not recorded which). Receptors were obtained from a man between 18 and 29 years old who had mild COVID-19 (a few samples of this study predate the infection). Cell type and time point are not known. The CDR3 runs from the conserved cysteine through the conserved F or W.

>TRBV29-1|TRBJ2-5
CSVGKDLAETQYF
>TRBV4-1|TRBJ1-5
CASSPGGRSSNQPQHF
>TRBV2|TRBJ1-2
CASSEKGGYGYTF
>TRBV12-3/TRBV12-4|TRBJ1-4
CASSPSRDEGGNEKLFF
>TRBV12-3/TRBV12-4|TRBJ2-2
CASSFIPGSAGELFF
>TRBV25-1|TRBJ1-1
CASSELSGGMNTEAFF
>TRBV19|TRBJ2-1
CASSMSYRYGDNNEQFF
>TRBV15|TRBJ1-2
CATSSGASYGYTF
>TRBV4-1|TRBJ2-3
CASSQDWGRVIVSSTDTQYF
>TRBV10-2|TRBJ1-2
CASTAKGGSSYGYTF
>TRBV7-2|TRBJ1-5
CASGLVQPQHF
>TRBV14|TRBJ1-1
CASSQVAGSGTEAFF
>TRBV25-1|TRBJ2-3
CASSEIGGASDTQYF
>TRBV20-1|TRBJ1-2
CSARRDREYGYTF
>TRBV2|TRBJ2-5
CASSGLAVQETQYF
>TRBV3-1|TRBJ2-7
CASSPDTASSYEQYF
>TRBV2|TRBJ2-5
CASSEYWASDETQYF
>TRBV7-9|TRBJ2-7
CASSSLGGWAYEQYF
>TRBV14|TRBJ1-1
CASSQDRQGRAFF
>TRBV12-3/TRBV12-4|TRBJ2-7
CASSPLPAYEQYF
>TRBV20-1|TRBJ2-7
CSAEGEDSRRDEQYF
>TRBV6-2/TRBV6-3|TRBJ1-1
CASKPAERNTEAFF
>TRBV5-3|TRBJ1-1
CARSLAPNTEAFF
>TRBV5-1|TRBJ1-5
CASSLGQGDNQPQHF
>TRBV5-1|TRBJ2-7
CASSPGALNLGEQYF
>TRBV7-2|TRBJ2-1
CASSLGQRMEQFF
>TRBV5-1|TRBJ2-3
CASRAFSGGAGDTQYF